A few counts support the clone carrying this T cell receptor beta chain. The length of the CDR3 is 18 residues. From germline, CDR1 is PRHDT and CDR2 FYEKMQ (reference sequence). The ends were cut back, 3 bases at V and 0 bases at J, with 19 bases in the middle. The record originates from a study of human T cells and chemical hapten exposure. Looking at the study overall: Per-sample TCR yield variation was attributed mainly to small pooled library volume differences.

It was unfractionated whole blood from which total RNA was extracted. TCRdb used MiXCR to reprocess the 5' RACE reads, holding one entry per CDR3 protein. The sample contains under 150,000 distinct CDR3 sequences, 15% to 20% of which appear only once. The receptor comes from a human donor in good health. The gene calls are TRBV13 and TRBJ2-3; TRBD2 might be the D (6 bases). The CDR3 nucleotides read TGTGCCAGCAGCTTTTATGTCGGGGCGGGAAGAAGCACAGATACGCAGTATTTT. It specifies CASSFYVGAGRSTDTQYF.